The T cell receptor beta chain described here comes from a study of T-cell memory formation after mild COVID-19. In the study overall: TCR clusters largely stayed donor specific. Study-level findings and limits: Clones that contracted from day 15 to 85 were balanced CD4/CD8, while later expanders leaned CD4+. Mainly in CM and EM were contracting CD4+ clones; CD8+ were in EMRA. Within pre-infection memory, some responding clones were found, suggesting cross-reactive memory joined.

Via MiXCR, TCRdb re-called the 5' RACE reads, giving one row per CDR3 protein. The sample holds hundreds of thousands of distinct CDR3 sequences, approximately 15% seen once. This clonotype was picked up a small number of times. The antigen is unknown. The CDR3 is 13 amino acids. CDR1 is SGHAT, CDR2 FQNNGV, per germline. The V end was cut by 5 bases, the J end by 4 bases, with 11 bases between. J is TRBJ1-2 and V is TRBV11-2; perhaps TRBD1 as D (5 bases). Sequences were obtained from PBMCs or a T cell subset sorted from them (not recorded which). The source is a man in his late teens or twenties who had mild COVID-19 (a few samples of this study predate the infection). Cell type and time point are not known. CDR3 in amino acids: CASSLTVIYGYTF. In DNA, the CDR3 is TGTGCCAGCAGCCTGACAGTAATCTATGGCTACACCTTC.